This TCR beta chain was obtained from a study of blood T cell repertoires in COVID-19 (dated by TCRdb to between 2020 and 2021). A note on the overall study: The collaborator samples originated in the United States, Italy and Spain and spanned the acute and convalescent phases of COVID-19. The material from the prospective study consisted of cDNA or gDNA derived from T cells, B-cell-depleted T cells, or PBMCs. The dataset comprised deeply sampled blood TCRbeta repertoires from subjects exposed to, actively infected with, or recovered from COVID-19. The repertoires were released in a freely available public database meant as a resource for research on the immune response to SARS-CoV-2. Samples were obtained from the ongoing ImmuneRACE study (first 160 participants) and from about 1,300 subjects provided by 6 global collaborators. The sample metadata nearly always contained a de-identified subject ID, COVID-19 status, age in years and sex. Where HLA class I and class II types were available, the types were taken from metadata supplied by the sample provider, not from assay-based typing.

The collaborating institutions used their own protocols to collect whole blood in K2EDTA tubes. For TCRbeta analysis, collaborator samples were shipped as frozen whole blood, as isolated PBMCs, or as DNA extracted from either sample type. Relative to germline, V is missing 4 bases and J is missing 0 bases, with 4 bases of the junction outside any gene match. CDR1 MNHNS and CDR2 SASEGT were looked up in the germline V gene. The CDR3, cysteine through phenylalanine, is 16 amino acids long. Solely the CDR3 DNA is kept, with 48 bases framed from the first base. Study-wide findings and limitations: The amount of clinical and demographic metadata varied by source and participant and was provided uncurated.

As to this clone: No cognate antigen has been identified for it. The record has no base qualities; no much larger clone is one base away.

TCRbeta CDR3 regions were amplified from genomic DNA using the immunoSEQ Assay, a bias-controlled multiplex PCR. The paper's processing steps were these. The number of nucleated cells in each sample was estimated by amplification of reference gene primers within the assay. Sequence reads were collapsed and filtered to measure the absolute abundance of every unique TCRbeta CDR3 rearrangement. For each sample, productive Simpson clonality was calculated as the square root of Simpson's diversity index over productive rearrangements. TCRdb carries this immuneACCESS record with in-frame sequences only. Its versions omit some clonotypes, under half of them owing to an unresolved V gene in the studies checked, with the rest unexplained. The V and J calls and the clone size are those of that table, but D and trimming were determined from the DNA. Counted in this sample were tens of thousands of clones; approximately 84% of them appeared once. Around 9.9% of the sample rests with the top ten.

Input material: peripheral blood. The source is a man in his 70s with active or convalescent COVID-19. The sequence is built from TRBV6-1 and TRBJ1-5; TRBD1 agrees with 9 junctional bases. CDR3 protein: CASSAGQGRSNQPQHF. The sequenced DNA: TGTGCCAGCAGTGCGGGACAGGGACGTAGCAATCAGCCCCAGCATTTT.